The entry below describes one T cell receptor (beta chain). The data are from a study of blood T cell repertoires in COVID-19. Authors' analysis steps: Reference gene primer amplification gave nucleated cell count estimates. Clones were sequenced by immunoSEQ multiplex PCR, and TCRdb holds only the in-frame ones, with some missing. That table furnishes V, J and clone size, whereas the DNA furnished D and trimming. Of 250,000 or so clones in the sample, more than 75% were seen once. Losses at the gene ends were 2 bases for V and 0 bases for J; bases not matched to a gene: 3. Germline loops: CDR1 SGHDT, CDR2 YYEEEE. The CDR3 contains 15 residues. Cohort assignment relied on participant-reported clinical history.

The TCR comes from a woman between 50 and 59 years old who had been exposed to COVID-19. V and J are TRBV5-6 and TRBJ2-3; TRBD2 matches at 7 bases. Sequenced: PBMCs or T cells enriched from blood (not recorded which). The DNA for the CDR3 is TGTGCCAGCAGCTTTGGTAGCGGGAGCACAGATACGCAGTATTTT. This codes for CASSFGSGSTDTQYF. Using reference TRBV5-6 and TRBJ2-3 for the parts outside the CDR3, the full variable domain is DAGVTQSPTHLIKTRGQQVTLRCSPKSGHDTVSWYQQALGQGPQFIFQYYEEEERQRGNFPDRFSGHQFPNYSSELNVNALLLGDSALYLCASSFGSGSTDTQYFGPGTRLTVL.